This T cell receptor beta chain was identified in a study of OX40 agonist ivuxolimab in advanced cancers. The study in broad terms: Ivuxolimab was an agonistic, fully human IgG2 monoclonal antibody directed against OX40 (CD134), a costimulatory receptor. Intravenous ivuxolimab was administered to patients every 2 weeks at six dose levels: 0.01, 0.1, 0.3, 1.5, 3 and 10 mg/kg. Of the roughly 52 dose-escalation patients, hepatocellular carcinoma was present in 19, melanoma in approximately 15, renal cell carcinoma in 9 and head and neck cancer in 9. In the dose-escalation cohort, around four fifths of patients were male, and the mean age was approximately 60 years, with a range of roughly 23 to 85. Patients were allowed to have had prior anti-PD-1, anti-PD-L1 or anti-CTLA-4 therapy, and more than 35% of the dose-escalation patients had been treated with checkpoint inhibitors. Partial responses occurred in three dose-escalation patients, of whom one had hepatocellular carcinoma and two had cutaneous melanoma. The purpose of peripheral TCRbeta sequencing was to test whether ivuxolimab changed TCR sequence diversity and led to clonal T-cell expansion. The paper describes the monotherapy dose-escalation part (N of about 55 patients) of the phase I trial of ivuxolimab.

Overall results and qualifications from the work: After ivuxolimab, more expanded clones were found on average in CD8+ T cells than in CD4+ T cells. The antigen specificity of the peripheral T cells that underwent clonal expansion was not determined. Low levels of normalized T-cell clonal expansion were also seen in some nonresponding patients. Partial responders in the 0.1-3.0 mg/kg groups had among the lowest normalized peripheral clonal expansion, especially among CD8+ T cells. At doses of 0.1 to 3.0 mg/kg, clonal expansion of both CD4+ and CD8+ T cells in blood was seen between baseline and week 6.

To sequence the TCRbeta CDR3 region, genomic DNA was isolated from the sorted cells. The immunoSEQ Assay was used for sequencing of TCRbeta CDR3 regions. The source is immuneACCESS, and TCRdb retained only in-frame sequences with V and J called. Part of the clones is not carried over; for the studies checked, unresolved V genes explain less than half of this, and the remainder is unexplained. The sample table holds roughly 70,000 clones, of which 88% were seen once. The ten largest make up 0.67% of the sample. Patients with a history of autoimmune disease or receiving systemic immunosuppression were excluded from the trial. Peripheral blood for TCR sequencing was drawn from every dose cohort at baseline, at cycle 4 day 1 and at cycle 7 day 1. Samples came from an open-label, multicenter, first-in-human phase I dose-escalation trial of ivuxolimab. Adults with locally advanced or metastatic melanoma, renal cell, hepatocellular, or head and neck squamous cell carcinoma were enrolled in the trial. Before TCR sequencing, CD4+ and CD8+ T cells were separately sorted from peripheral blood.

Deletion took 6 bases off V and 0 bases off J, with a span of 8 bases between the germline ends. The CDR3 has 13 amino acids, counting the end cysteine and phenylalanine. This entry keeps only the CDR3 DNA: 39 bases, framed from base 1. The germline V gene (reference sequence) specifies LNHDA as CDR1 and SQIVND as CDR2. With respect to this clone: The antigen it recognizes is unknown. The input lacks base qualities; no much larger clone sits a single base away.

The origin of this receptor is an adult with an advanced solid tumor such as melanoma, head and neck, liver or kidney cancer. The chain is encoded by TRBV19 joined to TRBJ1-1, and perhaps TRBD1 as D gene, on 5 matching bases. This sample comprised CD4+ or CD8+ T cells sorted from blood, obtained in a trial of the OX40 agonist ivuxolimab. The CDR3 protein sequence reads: CASRRQMNTEAFF. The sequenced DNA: TGTGCCAGTAGGCGACAGATGAACACTGAAGCTTTCTTT.